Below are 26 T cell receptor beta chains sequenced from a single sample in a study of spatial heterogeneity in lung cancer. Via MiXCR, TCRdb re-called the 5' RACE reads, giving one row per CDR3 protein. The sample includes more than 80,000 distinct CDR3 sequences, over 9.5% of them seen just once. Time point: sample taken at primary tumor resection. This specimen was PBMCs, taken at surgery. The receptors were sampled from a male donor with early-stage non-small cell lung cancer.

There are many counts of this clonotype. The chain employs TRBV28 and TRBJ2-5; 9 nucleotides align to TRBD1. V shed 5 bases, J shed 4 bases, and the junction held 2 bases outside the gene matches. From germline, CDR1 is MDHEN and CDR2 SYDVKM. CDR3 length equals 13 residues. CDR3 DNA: TGTGCCAGCAGTACAGGGGGCGTAGAGACCCAGTACTTC. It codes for CASSTGGVETQYF.

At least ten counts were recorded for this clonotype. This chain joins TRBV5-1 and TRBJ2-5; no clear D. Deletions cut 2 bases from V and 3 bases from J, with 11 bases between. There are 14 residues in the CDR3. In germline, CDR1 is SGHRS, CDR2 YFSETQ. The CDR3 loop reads CASSLVAREETQYF. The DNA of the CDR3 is TGCGCCAGCAGCTTAGTGGCCAGAGAAGAGACCCAGTACTTC.

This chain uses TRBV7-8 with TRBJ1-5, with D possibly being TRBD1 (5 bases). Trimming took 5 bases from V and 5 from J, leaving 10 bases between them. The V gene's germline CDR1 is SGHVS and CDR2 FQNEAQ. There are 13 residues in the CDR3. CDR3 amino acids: CASSADRDQPQHF. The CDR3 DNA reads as TGTGCCAGCAGCGCCGACAGAGATCAGCCCCAGCATTTT.

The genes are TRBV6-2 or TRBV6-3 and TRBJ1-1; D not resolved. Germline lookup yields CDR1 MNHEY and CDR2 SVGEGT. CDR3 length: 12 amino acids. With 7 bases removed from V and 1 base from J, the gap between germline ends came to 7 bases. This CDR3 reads CASITGNTEAFF. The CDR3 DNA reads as TGTGCCAGCATCACCGGGAACACTGAAGCTTTCTTT.

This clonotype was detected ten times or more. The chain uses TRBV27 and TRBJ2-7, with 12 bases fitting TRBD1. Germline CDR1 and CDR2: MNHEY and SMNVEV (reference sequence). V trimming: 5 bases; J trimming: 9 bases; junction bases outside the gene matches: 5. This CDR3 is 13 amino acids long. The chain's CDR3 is CASSGTGGARQYF. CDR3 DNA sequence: TGTGCCAGCAGTGGGACAGGGGGCGCGCGGCAGTACTTC.

CDR3 bases: TGTGCCAGCAGCCCCCGACTACAGGGCACTGAAGCTTTCTTT. Protein sequence: CASSPRLQGTEAFF. V usage is TRBV14 and J usage is TRBJ1-1; maybe TRBD1 (6 bases). The CDR3 covers 14 residues. CDR1 and CDR2 (germline): SGHDN, FVKESK. Trimming removed 4 bases from V and 4 bases from J, with 13 bases in between.

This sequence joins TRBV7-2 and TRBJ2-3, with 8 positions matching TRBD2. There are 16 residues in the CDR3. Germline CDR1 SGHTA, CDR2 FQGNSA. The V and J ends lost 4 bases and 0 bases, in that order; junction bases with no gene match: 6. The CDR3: CASSSRLALSTDTQYF. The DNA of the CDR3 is TGTGCCAGCAGCTCTAGACTAGCGCTTAGCACAGATACGCAGTATTTT. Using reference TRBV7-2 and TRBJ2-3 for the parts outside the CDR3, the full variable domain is GAGVSQSPSNKVTEKGKDVELRCDPISGHTALYWYRQSLGQGLEFLIYFQGNSAPDKSGLPSDRFSAERTGGSVSTLTIQRTQQEDSAVYLCASSSRLALSTDTQYFGPGTRLTVL.

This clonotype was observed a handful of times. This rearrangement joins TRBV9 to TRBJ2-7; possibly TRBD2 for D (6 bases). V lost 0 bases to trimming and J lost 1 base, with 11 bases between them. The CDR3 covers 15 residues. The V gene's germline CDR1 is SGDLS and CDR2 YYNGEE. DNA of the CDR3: TGTGCCAGCAGCGTAGAAGGGACTGCATCCTACGAGCAGTACTTC. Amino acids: CASSVEGTASYEQYF.

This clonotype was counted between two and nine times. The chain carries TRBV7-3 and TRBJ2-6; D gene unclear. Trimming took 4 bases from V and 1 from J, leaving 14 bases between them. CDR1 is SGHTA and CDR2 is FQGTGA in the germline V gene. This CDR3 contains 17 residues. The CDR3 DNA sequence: TGTGCCAGCAGCTCCACCGCAGGATTTTCTGGGGCCAACGTCCTGACTTTC. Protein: CASSSTAGFSGANVLTF.

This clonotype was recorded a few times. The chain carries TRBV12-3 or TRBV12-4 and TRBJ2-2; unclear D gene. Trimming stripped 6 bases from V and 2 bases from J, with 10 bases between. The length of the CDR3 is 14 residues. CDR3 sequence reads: CASSHLLNTGELFF. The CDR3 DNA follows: TGTGCCAGCAGCCACTTGCTAAACACCGGGGAGCTGTTTTTT.

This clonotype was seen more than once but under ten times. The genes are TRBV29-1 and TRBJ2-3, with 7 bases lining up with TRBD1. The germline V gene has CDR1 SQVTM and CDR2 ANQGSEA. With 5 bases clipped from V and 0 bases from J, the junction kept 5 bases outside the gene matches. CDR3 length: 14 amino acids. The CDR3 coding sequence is TGCAGCGTTTTTAGGACAGGCAGCACAGATACGCAGTATTTT. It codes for CSVFRTGSTDTQYF.

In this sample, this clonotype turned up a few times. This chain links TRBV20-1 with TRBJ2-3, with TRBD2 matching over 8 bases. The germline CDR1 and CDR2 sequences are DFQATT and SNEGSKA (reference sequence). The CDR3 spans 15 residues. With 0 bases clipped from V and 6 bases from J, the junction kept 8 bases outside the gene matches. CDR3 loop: CSARDGREVMDTQYF. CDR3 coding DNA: TGCAGTGCTAGAGATGGGCGGGAGGTCATGGATACGCAGTATTTT.

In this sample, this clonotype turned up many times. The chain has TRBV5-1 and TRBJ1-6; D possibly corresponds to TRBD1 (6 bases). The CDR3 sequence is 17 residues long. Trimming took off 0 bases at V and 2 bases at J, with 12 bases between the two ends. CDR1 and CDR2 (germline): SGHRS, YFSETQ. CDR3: CASSLGPTGTYNSPLHF. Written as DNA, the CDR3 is TGCGCCAGCAGCTTGGGCCCTACAGGGACCTATAATTCACCCCTCCACTTT. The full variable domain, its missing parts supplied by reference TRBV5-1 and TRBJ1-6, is KAGVTQTPRYLIKTRGQQVTLSCSPISGHRSVSWYQQTPGQGLQFLFEYFSETQRNKGNFPGRFSGRQFSNSRSEMNVSTLELGDSALYLCASSLGPTGTYNSPLHFGNGTRLTVT.

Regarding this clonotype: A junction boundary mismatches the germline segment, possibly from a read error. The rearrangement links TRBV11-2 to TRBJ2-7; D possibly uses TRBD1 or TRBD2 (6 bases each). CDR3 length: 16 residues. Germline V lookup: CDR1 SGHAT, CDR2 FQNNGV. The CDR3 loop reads CDSSLFTRGLGYEQYF. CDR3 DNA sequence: TGTGACAGCAGCTTGTTCACCCGGGGGCTAGGGTACGAGCAGTACTTC. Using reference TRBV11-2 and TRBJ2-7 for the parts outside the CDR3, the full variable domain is EAGVAQSPRYKIIEKRQSVAFWCNPISGHATLYWYQQILGQGPKLLIQFQNNGVVDDSQLPKDRFSAERLKGVDSTLKIQPAKLEDSAVYLCDSSLFTRGLGYEQYFGPGTRLTVT.

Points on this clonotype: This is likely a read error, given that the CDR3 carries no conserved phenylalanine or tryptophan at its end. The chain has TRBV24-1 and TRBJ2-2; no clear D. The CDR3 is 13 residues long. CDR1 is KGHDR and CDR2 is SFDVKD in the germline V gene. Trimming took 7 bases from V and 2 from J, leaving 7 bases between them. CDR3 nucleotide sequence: TGTGCCACCAGGGGGTTCAACACCGGGGAGCTGTTTTCT. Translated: CATRGFNTGELFS.

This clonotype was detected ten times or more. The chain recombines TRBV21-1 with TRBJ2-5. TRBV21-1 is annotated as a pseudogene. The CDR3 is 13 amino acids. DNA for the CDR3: TGTGCCAGCAGCAAAGTAGGCCAAGAGACCCAGTACTTC. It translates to CASSKVGQETQYF.

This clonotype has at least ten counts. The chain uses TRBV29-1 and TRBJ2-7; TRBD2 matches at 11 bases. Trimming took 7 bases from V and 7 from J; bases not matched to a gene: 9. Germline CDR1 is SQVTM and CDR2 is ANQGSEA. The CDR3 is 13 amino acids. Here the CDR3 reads CSGGIAGGLEQYF. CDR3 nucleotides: TGCAGCGGAGGTATAGCGGGGGGGCTGGAGCAGTACTTC.

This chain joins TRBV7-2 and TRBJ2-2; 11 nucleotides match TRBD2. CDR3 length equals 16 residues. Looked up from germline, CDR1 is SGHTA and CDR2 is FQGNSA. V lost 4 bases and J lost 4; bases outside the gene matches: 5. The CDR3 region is CASSSTGTSGTGELFF. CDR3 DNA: TGTGCCAGCAGCTCCACAGGGACTAGCGGCACCGGGGAGCTGTTTTTT.

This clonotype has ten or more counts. CDR3 protein: CASSPRDTQYF. Here the CDR3 DNA reads TGTGCCAGCAGCCCTAGAGATACGCAGTATTTT. This rearrangement joins TRBV7-2 to TRBJ2-3; D uncertain. The CDR3 is 11 amino acids. Germline CDR1 and CDR2: SGHTA and FQGNSA. Trimming took off 5 bases at V and 5 bases at J, with 5 bases between the two ends.

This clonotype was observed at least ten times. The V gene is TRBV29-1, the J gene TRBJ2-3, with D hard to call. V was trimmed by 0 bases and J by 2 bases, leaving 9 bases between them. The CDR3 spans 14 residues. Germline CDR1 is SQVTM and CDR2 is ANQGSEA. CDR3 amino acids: CSVEDYSHTDTQYF. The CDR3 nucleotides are TGCAGCGTTGAAGATTATTCACACACAGATACGCAGTATTTT.

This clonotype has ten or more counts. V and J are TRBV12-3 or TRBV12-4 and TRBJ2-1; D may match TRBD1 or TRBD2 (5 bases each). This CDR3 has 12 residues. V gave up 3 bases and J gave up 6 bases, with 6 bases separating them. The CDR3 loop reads CASSLGTNEQFF. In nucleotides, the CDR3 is TGTGCCAGCAGTTTGGGGACCAATGAGCAGTTCTTC.

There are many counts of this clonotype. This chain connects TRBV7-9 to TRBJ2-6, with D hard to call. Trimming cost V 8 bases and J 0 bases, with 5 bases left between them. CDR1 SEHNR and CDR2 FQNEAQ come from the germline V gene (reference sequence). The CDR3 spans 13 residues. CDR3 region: CASEVSGANVLTF. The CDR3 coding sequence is TGTGCCAGCGAAGTCTCTGGGGCCAACGTCCTGACTTTC.

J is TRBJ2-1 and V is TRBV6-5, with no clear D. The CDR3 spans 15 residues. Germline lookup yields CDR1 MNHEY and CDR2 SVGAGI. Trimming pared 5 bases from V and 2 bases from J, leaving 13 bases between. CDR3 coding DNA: TGTGCCAGCAGTCCCGCACCTCGGACCTACAATGAGCAGTTCTTC. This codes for CASSPAPRTYNEQFF.

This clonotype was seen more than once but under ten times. CDR3 amino acids: CASKEGGSSYEQYF. The CDR3 DNA sequence: TGTGCCAGCAAAGAGGGAGGGAGCTCCTACGAGCAGTACTTC. J is TRBJ2-7 and V is TRBV6-2 or TRBV6-3; 7 nucleotides line up with TRBD2. Germline CDR1 is MNHEY and CDR2 is SVGEGT. The CDR3 totals 14 residues. V was pared by 7 bases and J by 0 bases, with 6 bases of the junction left unmatched.

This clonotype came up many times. The CDR3 sequence: CASSLIGPRPQHF. CDR3 in DNA: TGTGCCAGCAGCTTGATAGGACCGAGGCCCCAGCATTTT. The V gene is TRBV5-8, the J gene TRBJ1-5; unclear D gene. The CDR3 extends over 13 amino acids. Trimming cost V 1 base and J 9 bases, with 11 bases left between them. CDR1 is SGHTS and CDR2 is YDEGEE in the germline V gene.

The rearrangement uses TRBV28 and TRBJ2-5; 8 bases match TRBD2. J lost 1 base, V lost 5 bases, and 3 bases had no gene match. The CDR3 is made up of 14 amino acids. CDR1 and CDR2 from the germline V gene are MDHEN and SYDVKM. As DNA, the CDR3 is TGTGCCAGCAGTGGCGGGGGGAGCCAAGAGACCCAGTACTTC. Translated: CASSGGGSQETQYF.